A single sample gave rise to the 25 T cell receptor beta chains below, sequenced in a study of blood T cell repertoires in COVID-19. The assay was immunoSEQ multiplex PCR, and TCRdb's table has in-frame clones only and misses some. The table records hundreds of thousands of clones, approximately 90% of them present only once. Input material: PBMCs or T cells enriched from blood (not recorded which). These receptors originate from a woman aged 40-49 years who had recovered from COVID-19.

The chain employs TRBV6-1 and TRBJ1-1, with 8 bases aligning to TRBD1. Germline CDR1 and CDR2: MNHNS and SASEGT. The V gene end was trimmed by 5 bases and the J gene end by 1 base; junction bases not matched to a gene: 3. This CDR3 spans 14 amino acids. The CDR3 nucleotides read TGTGCCAGCAGTTTAACAGGGGGGAACACTGAAGCTTTCTTT. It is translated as CASSLTGGNTEAFF.

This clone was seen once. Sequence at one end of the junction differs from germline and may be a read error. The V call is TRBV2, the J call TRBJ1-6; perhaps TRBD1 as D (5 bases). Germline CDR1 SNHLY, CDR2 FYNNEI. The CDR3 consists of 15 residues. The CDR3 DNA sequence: TGTGCCAGCCGTGAGGTTGACAGTTATAATTCACCCCTCCACTTT. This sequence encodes CASREVDSYNSPLHF.

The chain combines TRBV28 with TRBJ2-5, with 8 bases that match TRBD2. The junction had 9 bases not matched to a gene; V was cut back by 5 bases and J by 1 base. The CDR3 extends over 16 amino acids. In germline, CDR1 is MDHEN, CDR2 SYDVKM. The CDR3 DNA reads TGTGCCAGCAGTCTAGGACTAGCCGTTATCCAAGAGACCCAGTACTTC. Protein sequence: CASSLGLAVIQETQYF. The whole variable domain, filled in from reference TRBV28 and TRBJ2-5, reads DVKVTQSSRYLVKRTGEKVFLECVQDMDHENMFWYRQDPGLGLRLIYFSYDVKMKEKGDIPEGYSVSREKKERFSLILESASTNQTSMYLCASSLGLAVIQETQYFGPGTRLLVL.

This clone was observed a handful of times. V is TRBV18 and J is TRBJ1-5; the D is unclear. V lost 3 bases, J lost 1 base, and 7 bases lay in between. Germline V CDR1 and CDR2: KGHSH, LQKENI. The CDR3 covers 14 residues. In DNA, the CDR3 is TGTGCCAGCTCACCTTCCATGAGCAATCAGCCCCAGCATTTT. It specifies CASSPSMSNQPQHF. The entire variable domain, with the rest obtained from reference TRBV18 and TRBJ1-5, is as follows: NAGVMQNPRHLVRRRGQEARLRCSPMKGHSHVYWYRQLPEEGLKFMVYLQKENIIDESGMPKERFSAEFPKEGPSILRIQQVVRGDSAAYFCASSPSMSNQPQHFGDGTRLSIL.

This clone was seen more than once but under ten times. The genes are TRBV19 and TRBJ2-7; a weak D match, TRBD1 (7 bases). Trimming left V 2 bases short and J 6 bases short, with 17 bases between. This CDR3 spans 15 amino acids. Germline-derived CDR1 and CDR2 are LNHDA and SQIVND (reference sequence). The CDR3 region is CASSISPGGIGEQYF. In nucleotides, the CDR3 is TGTGCCAGTAGTATATCCCCAGGGGGGATAGGCGAGCAGTACTTC.

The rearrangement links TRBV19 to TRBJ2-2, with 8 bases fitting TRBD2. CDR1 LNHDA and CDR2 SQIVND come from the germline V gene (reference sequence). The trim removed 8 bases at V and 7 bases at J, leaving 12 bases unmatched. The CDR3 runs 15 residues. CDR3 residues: CASHRRGALVGELFF. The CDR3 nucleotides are TGTGCCAGTCACAGGCGGGGGGCGTTAGTCGGGGAGCTGTTTTTT.

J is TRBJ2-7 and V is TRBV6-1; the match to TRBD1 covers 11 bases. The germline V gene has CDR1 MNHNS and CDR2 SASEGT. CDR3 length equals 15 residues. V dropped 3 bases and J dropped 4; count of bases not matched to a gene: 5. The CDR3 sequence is CASSDADRGLYEQYF. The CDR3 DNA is TGTGCCAGCAGTGATGCGGACAGGGGGCTTTACGAGCAGTACTTC.

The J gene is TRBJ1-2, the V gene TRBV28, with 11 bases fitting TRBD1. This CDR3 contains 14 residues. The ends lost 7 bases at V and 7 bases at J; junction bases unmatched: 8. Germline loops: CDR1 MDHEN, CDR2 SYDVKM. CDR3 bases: TGTGCCAGCACCAAGGACAGGGGGCTGGGTGGCTACACCTTC. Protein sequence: CASTKDRGLGGYTF.

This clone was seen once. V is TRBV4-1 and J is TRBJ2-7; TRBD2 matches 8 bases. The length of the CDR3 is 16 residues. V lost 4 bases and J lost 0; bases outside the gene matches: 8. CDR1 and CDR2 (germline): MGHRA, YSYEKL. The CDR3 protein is CASSLTAGGISYEQYF. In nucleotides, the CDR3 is TGCGCCAGCAGCCTAACGGCGGGAGGCATCTCCTACGAGCAGTACTTC.

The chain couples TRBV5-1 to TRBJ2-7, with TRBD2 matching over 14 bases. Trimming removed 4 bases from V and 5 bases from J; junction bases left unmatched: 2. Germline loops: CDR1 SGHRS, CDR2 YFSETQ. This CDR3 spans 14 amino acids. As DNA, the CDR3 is TGCGCCAGCAGCGCGGGACTAGCGGGAGACGAGCAGTACTTC. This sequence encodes CASSAGLAGDEQYF.

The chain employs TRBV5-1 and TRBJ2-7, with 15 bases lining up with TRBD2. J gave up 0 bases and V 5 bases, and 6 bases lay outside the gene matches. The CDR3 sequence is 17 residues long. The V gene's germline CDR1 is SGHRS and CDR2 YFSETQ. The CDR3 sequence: CASRPGLAGGSSYEQYF. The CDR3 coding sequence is TGCGCCAGCAGACCCGGACTAGCGGGAGGGAGCTCCTACGAGCAGTACTTC.

The CDR3 here is CASTRDSSYEQYF. The CDR3 coding sequence is TGTGCCAGCACCCGGGACAGCTCCTACGAGCAGTACTTC. The chain joins TRBV7-8 to TRBJ2-7; 7 bases are shared with TRBD1. V lost 7 bases to trimming and J lost 0 bases; unmatched junction nucleotides: 3. The CDR3 covers 13 residues. Germline-derived CDR1 and CDR2 are SGHVS and FQNEAQ.

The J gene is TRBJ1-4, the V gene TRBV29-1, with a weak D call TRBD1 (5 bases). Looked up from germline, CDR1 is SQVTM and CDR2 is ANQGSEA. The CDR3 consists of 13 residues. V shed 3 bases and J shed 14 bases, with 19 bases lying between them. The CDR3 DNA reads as TGCAGCGTTGAGTCTAATGGGGCCCGGACCCTGTTTTTT. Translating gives CSVESNGARTLFF.

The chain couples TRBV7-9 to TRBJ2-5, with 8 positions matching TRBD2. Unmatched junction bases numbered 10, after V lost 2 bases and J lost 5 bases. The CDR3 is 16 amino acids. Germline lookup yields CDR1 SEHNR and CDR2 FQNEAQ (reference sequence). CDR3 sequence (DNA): TGTGCCAGCAGCTTAATGAACGGGAGGGCCACCGAGACCCAGTACTTC. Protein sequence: CASSLMNGRATETQYF.

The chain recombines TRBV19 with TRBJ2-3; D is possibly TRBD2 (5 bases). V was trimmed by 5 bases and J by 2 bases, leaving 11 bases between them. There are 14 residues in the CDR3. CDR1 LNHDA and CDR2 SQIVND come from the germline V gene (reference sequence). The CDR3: CASSFTRPTDTQYF. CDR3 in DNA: TGTGCCAGTAGTTTCACTAGGCCCACAGATACGCAGTATTTT.

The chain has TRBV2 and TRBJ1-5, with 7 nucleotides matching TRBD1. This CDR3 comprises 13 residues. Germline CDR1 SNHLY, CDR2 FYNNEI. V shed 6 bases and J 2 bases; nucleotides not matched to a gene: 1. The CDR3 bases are TGTGCCAGCAGACAGGGGCGCAATCAGCCCCAGCATTTT. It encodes CASRQGRNQPQHF.

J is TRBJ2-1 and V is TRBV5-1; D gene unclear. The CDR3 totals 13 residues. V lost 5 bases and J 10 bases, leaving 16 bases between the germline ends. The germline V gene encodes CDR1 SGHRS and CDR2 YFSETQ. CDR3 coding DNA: TGCGCCAGCAGTAGAGAGAGGTCCTTAGAGCAGTTCTTC. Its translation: CASSRERSLEQFF.

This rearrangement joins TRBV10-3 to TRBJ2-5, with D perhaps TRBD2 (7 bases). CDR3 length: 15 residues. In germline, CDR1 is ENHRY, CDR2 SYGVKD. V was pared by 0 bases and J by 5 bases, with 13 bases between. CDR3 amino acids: CAISESGGGTETQYF. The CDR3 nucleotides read TGTGCCATCAGTGAGTCCGGCGGGGGCACGGAGACCCAGTACTTC.

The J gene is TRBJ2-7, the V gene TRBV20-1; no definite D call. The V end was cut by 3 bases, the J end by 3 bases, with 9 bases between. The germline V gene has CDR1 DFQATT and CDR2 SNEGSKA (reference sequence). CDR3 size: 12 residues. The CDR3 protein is CSASLVGYEQYF. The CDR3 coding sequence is TGCAGTGCTAGTCTAGTCGGCTACGAGCAGTACTTC.

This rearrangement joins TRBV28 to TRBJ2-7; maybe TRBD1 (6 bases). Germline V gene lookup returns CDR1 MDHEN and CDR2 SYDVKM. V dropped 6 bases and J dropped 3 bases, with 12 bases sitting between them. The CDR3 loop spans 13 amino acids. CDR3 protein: CASRGHAIYEQYF. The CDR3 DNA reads TGTGCCAGCAGGGGACACGCGATCTACGAGCAGTACTTC.

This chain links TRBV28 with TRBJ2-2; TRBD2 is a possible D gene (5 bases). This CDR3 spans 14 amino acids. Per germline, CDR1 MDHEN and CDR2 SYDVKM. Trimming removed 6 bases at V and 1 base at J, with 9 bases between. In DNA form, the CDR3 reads TGTGCCAGCAGCCGGGGATTGAACACCGGGGAGCTGTTTTTT. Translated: CASSRGLNTGELFF.

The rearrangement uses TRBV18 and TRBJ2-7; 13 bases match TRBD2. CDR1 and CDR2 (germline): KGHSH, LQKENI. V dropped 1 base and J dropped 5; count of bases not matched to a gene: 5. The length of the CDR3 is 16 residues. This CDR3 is CASSPLGLAGAHEQYF. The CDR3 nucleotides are TGTGCCAGCTCACCACTTGGACTAGCGGGAGCTCACGAGCAGTACTTC.

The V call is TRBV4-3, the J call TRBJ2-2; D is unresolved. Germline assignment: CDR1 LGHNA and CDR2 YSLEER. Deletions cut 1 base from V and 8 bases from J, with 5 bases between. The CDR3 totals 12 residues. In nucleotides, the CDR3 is TGCGCCAGCAGCCAAGGTCTGGGGGAGCTGTTTTTT. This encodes CASSQGLGELFF.

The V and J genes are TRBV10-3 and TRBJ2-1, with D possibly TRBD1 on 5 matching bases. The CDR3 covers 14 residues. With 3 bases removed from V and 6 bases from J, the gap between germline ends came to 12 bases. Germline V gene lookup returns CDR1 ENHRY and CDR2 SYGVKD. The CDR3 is CAISDRARSNEQFF. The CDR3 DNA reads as TGTGCCATCAGTGACAGGGCTAGGAGCAATGAGCAGTTCTTC.

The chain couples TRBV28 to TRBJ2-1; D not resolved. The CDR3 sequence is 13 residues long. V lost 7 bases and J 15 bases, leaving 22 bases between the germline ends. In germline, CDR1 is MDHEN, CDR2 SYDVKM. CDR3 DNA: TGTGCCAGCACTCCAATGGCCAGTTTGTATCCGTTCTTC. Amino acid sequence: CASTPMASLYPFF. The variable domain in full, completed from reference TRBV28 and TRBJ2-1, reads DVKVTQSSRYLVKRTGEKVFLECVQDMDHENMFWYRQDPGLGLRLIYFSYDVKMKEKGDIPEGYSVSREKKERFSLILESASTNQTSMYLCASTPMASLYPFFGPGTRLTVL.